This section outlines one T cell receptor beta chain sequence together with its context. Antigen specificity is unknown. The CDR3 runs 15 residues. The libraries were made with immunoSEQ v3.0 at survey level. Repertoires were generated with immunoSEQ multiplex PCR, while TCRdb's copy carries only in-frame clones and drops some. This sample has under 20,000 clones, with 79% found just once. Each HIV-infected participant was given treatment in the United States. This sample stems from a study of long-term antiretroviral therapy in people with HIV. Study-wide results and limits: Relative to control repertoires, HIV repertoires exhibited narrower CDR3 length ranges.

This chain uses TRBV1 with TRBJ2-5; the table's D call TRBD1 went unverified against the DNA. TRBV1 is a pseudogene segment. The material was unsorted PBMCs, obtained at the start of antiretroviral therapy, before treatment. The source of this sequence is a man between 18 and 29 years old with HIV. The CDR3 region has the DNA TGCACCAGCAGCGTTCCGGGACAGGGGGAAGAGACCCAGTACTTC. Its protein product is CTSSVPGQGEETQYF.